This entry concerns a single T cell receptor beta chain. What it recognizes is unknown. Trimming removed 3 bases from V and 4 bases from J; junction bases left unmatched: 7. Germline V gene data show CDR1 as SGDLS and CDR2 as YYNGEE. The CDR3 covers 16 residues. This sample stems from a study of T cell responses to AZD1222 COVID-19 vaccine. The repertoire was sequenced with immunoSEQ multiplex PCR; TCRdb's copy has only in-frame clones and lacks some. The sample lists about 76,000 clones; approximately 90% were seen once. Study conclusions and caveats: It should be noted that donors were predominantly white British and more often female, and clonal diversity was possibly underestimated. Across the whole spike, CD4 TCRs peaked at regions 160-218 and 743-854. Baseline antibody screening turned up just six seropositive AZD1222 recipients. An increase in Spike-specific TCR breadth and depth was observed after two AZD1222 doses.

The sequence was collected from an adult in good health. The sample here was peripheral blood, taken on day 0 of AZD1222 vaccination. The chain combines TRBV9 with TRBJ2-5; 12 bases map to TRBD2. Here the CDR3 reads CASSASSGGAVETQYF. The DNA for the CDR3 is TGTGCCAGCAGCGCGTCTAGCGGGGGGGCCGTAGAGACCCAGTACTTC.